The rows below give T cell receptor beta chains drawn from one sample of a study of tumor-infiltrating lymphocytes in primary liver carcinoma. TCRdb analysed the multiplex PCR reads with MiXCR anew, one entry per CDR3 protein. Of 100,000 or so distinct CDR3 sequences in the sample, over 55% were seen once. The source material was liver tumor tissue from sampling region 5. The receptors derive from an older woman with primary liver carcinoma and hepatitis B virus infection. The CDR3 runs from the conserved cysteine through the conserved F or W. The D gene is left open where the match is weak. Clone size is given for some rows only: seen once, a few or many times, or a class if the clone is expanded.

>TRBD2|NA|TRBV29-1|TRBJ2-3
TGCAGCGTTGAATCGGGAGCGGCTAGCGGGAGGGGTACGCGGTATTTT
CSVESGAASGRGTRYF
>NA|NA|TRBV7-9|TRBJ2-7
TGTGCCAGCAACCCCCTCCCCGAGCAGTATTTC
CASNPLPEQYF
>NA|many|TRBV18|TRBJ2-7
TGTGCCAGCTCACCACCCGGCAGCCCCTACGAGCAGTACTTC
CASSPPGSPYEQYF
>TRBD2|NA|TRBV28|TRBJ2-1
TGTGCCAGCAGTCCTGTGGTAGCGGGGTACAATGAGCAGTCCTTC
CASSPVVAGYNEQSF
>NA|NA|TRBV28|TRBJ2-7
TGTGCCAGCAGTTCCAGACAGATTTCCTACGAGCAGTACTTC
CASSSRQISYEQYF
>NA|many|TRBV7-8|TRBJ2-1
TGTGCCAGCAGCCTTAGGGGAGATTACTCCTACAATGAGCAGTTCTTC
CASSLRGDYSYNEQFF
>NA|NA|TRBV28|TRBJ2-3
TGTGCCAGCACCGCCGACAGGACCCTATCTAGCACAGATACGCAGTATTTT
CASTADRTLSSTDTQYF
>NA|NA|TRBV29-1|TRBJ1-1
TGCAGCGTTGAAACTGGGGCAAACACTGAAGCTTTCTTT
CSVETGANTEAFF
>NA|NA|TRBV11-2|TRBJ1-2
TGTGCCAGCAGTTCAGACAGGAACTATTGCTACACCTTC
CASSSDRNYCYTF
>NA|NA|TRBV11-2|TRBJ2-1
TGTACCAGCAGGAATAGGATGTGGGACAATGAGCAGTTCTTC
CTSRNRMWDNEQFF
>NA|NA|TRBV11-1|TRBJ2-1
TGTACCAGCAACCTTGACAGAAATGAGCAGTTCTTC
CTSNLDRNEQFF
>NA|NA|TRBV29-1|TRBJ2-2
TGCAGCGTTGCCCTAGCCCCGGCCGACGAGCTGTTTTTT
CSVALAPADELFF
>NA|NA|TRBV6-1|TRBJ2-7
TGTGCCAGCGGTTTATCCAGTGTCCTCTCCTACGAGCAGTACTTC
CASGLSSVLSYEQYF
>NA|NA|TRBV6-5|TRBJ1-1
TGTGCCAGCAGCTACGAAGTGAACACTGAGACTTTCTTT
CASSYEVNTETFF
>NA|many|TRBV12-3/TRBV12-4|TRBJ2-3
TGTGCCAGCAGAGAAGTCACAGATACGCAGTATTTT
CASREVTDTQYF
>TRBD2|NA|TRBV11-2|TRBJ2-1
TGTGTCAGCAGCCACGGAACTAGCGGGAGATACAATGAGCAGTTCTTC
CVSSHGTSGRYNEQFF
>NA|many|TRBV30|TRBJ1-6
TGTGCCTGGAGTGCCGAGGGAAATTCACCCCTCCACTTT
CAWSAEGNSPLHF